This T cell receptor (beta chain) was recovered during a study of cytotoxic CD8 clonotypes in ibrutinib-treated CLL. Study context: With a range of 6 to 36, the median treatment time before response samples were taken was 12 to 13 months.

Germline CDR1 reads SGHNT; CDR2 reads YENEEA. The V and J ends lost 4 bases and 4 bases respectively, with 8 bases between them. The CDR3 is made up of 13 amino acids. This clone came up a few times. Its antigen is unidentified. Generated by immunoSEQ multiplex PCR, the TCRdb table keeps only in-frame clones and is missing some. The data show some 100,000 clones, with about 50% seen just once and roughly 35% held by the top ten. Study-wide results and caveats: The clonality rise at ibrutinib response reflected private clonotype expansion.

The clonotype was recovered from a human donor with chronic lymphocytic leukemia. The chain links TRBV11-3 to TRBJ1-5; D perhaps matches TRBD1 (6 bases). Source: PBMCs, taken after 24 months of ibrutinib treatment. DNA of the CDR3: TGTGCCAGCAGCTCAACAGGGAATCAGCCCCAGCATTTT. Translated: CASSSTGNQPQHF.